The 10 T cell receptor beta chains below all came from one sample that was sequenced in a study of T cells in Graves' hyperthyroidism and ophthalmopathy. Researchers took RNA transcripts and amplified the TCR beta CDR3 regions from them. Primed by the HTBI set, a first-round RT-PCR was run on the TCR CDR3. TCRdb re-derived calls from the multiplex PCR reads in MiXCR, one entry per CDR3 protein. The repertoire holds hundreds of thousands of distinct CDR3 sequences, with roughly 15% as singletons. The sequenced material came from blood. Source of these receptors: a woman aged 50 to 60 with Graves' ophthalmopathy.

V usage is TRBV15 and J usage is TRBJ1-5; D is undetermined. The last part of the DNA fits TRBJ2-3 better; the J call may be wrong. Per germline, CDR1 LNHNV and CDR2 YYDKDF (reference sequence). This CDR3 is 15 amino acids long. CDR3 region: CATSRDGDSNQPQYF. CDR3 DNA: TGTGCCACCAGCAGAGATGGGGATAGCAATCAGCCCCAGTATTTT.

In this sample, this clonotype turned up a few times. The chain couples TRBV7-9 to TRBJ2-7; TRBD1 agrees at 8 bases. Germline CDR1 SEHNR, CDR2 FQNEAQ (reference sequence). V gave up 5 bases and J gave up 4 bases; unmatched junction bases: 10. The CDR3 extends over 15 amino acids. The CDR3 is CASSPIGQGWYEQYF. The CDR3 DNA sequence: TGTGCCAGCAGCCCCATAGGACAGGGCTGGTACGAGCAGTACTTC. The complete variable domain, with remaining parts taken from reference TRBV7-9 and TRBJ2-7, reads DTGVSQNPRHKITKRGQNVTFRCDPISEHNRLYWYRQTLGQGPEFLTYFQNEAQLEKSRLLSDRFSAERPKGSFSTLEIQRTEQGDSAMYLCASSPIGQGWYEQYFGPGTRLTVT.

The J gene is TRBJ2-5, the V gene TRBV29-1; 7 positions match TRBD1. V gave up 3 bases and J gave up 1 base; unmatched junction bases: 2. The CDR3 is 13 amino acids. Germline loops: CDR1 SQVTM, CDR2 ANQGSEA. The CDR3 protein is CSVDGTAQETQYF. The CDR3 coding sequence is TGCAGCGTTGATGGGACAGCCCAAGAGACCCAGTACTTC. The variable domain in full, with the rest retrieved from reference TRBV29-1 and TRBJ2-5, is SAVISQKPSRDICQRGTSLTIQCQVDSQVTMMFWYRQQPGQSLTLIATANQGSEATYESGFVIDKFPISRPNLTFSTLTVSNMSPEDSSIYLCSVDGTAQETQYFGPGTRLLVL.

V gene TRBV12-3 or TRBV12-4 combines with J gene TRBJ1-1; 10 bases are a match to TRBD1. Trimming removed 2 bases from V and 2 bases from J; junction bases left unmatched: 2. The CDR3 sequence is 15 residues long. The DNA of the CDR3 is TGTGCCAGCAGTTTAAGGACAGGGGGAAACACTGAAGCTTTCTTT. Translation: CASSLRTGGNTEAFF.

This clonotype was detected ten times or more. The V and J genes are TRBV30 and TRBJ1-1; 8 bases align to TRBD1. With V trimmed by 1 base and J by 5 bases, 3 bases remained unmatched. CDR3 size: 13 residues. The germline CDR1 and CDR2 sequences are GTSNPN and SVGIG (reference sequence). CDR3 in amino acids: CAWSGTGRTEAFF. In DNA form, the CDR3 reads TGTGCCTGGAGTGGGACAGGGAGGACTGAAGCTTTCTTT. The whole variable domain, filled in from reference TRBV30 and TRBJ1-1, reads SQTIHQWPATLVQPVGSPLSLECTVEGTSNPNLYWYRQAAGRGLQLLFYSVGIGQISSEVPQNLSASRPQDRQFILSSKKLLLSDSGFYLCAWSGTGRTEAFFGQGTRLTVV.

Only a few counts were recorded for this clonotype. The chain has TRBV3-2 and TRBJ2-1. TRBV3-2 is shown as a pseudogene. This CDR3 comprises 11 residues. The CDR3 sequence is CASNESSEQFF. The CDR3 DNA is TGTGCCAGCAACGAGAGCAGTGAGCAGTTCTTC.

CDR3 coding DNA: TGTGCCAGCAGCAGATTGCAGGCAATGAACACTGAAGCTTTCTTT. Its translation is CASSRLQAMNTEAFF. V gene TRBV11-2 combines with J gene TRBJ1-1; D unresolved. Trimming shortened V by 5 bases and J by 0 bases, and 13 bases separated the two germline ends. In germline, CDR1 is SGHAT, CDR2 FQNNGV. The CDR3 has 15 residues.

This clonotype has a handful of counts. The chain recombines TRBV6-1 with TRBJ1-1, with D hard to call. CDR1 is MNHNS, CDR2 SASEGT, per germline. The V and J ends lost 5 bases and 0 bases respectively, with 13 bases between them. The CDR3 runs 15 residues. This CDR3 is CASSRWTDMNTEAFF. In DNA, the CDR3 is TGTGCCAGCAGTCGGTGGACCGATATGAACACTGAAGCTTTCTTT.

In this sample, this clonotype turned up many times. The genes are TRBV5-1 and TRBJ2-5, with D perhaps matching TRBD1 or TRBD2 (5 bases each). The germline V gene encodes CDR1 SGHRS and CDR2 YFSETQ. The V and J ends lost 0 bases and 1 base respectively, with 10 bases between them. This CDR3 spans 15 amino acids. The CDR3 DNA sequence: TGCGCCAGCAGCTTGGGGGGGTGGTCCCAAGAGACCCAGTACTTC. It codes for CASSLGGWSQETQYF.

The sample holds many counts of this clonotype. This sequence joins TRBV18 and TRBJ2-1; perhaps TRBD2 as D (5 bases). The CDR3 runs to 12 residues. The germline gives CDR1 KGHSH, CDR2 LQKENI. Trimming stripped 2 bases from V and 7 bases from J, with 6 bases between. The CDR3 sequence: CASSPEGNEQFF. DNA for the CDR3: TGTGCCAGCTCACCAGAGGGTAATGAGCAGTTCTTC.